This T cell receptor beta chain was obtained from a study of OX40 agonist ivuxolimab in advanced cancers. About the research overall: Ivuxolimab, an antibody acting as an agonist of OX40 (CD134), was used to treat patients. Study results and caveats: Both CD4+ and CD8+ T cell populations in blood had undergone clonal expansion by week 6 at 0.1 to 3.0 mg/kg. The 0.1-3.0 mg/kg partial responders had among the lowest clonal expansion.

This clone was seen just once. What it binds is not known. TCRdb's copy holds only in-frame clones and misses some; the assay was immunoSEQ multiplex PCR. The sample carries tens of thousands of clones, around four fifths recorded once. CDR1 is LGHNA, CDR2 YSLEER, per germline. The CDR3 is made up of 16 amino acids. J was trimmed by 9 bases and V by 0 bases; bases with no gene match: 4. V usage is TRBV4-3 and J usage is TRBJ1-6, with 11 bases that match TRBD1. This clonotype was obtained from an adult with an advanced solid tumor such as melanoma, head and neck, liver or kidney cancer. This sample comprised CD4+ or CD8+ T cells sorted from blood, obtained in a trial of the OX40 agonist ivuxolimab. The CDR3 is CASSQETGTGGSPLHF. CDR3 bases: TGCGCCAGCAGCCAAGAAACCGGGACAGGGGGTTCACCCCTCCACTTT.